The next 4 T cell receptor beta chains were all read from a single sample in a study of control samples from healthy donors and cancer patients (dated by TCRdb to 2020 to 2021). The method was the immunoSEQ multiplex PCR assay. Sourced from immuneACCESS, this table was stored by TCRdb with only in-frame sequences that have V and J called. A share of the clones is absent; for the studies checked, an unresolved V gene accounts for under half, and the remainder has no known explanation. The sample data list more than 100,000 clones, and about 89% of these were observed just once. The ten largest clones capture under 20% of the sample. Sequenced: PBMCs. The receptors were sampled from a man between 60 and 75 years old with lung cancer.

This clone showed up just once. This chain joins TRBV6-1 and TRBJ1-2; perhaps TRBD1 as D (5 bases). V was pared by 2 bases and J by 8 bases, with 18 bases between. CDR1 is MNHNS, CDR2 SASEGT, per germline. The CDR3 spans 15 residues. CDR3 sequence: CASSEQGRGWGGYTF. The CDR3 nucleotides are TGTGCCAGCAGTGAACAGGGAAGGGGCTGGGGGGGCTACACCTTC.

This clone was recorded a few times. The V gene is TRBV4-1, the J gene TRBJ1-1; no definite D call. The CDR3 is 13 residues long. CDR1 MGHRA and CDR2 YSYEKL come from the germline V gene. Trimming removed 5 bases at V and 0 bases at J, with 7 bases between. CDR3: CASSEVLNTEAFF. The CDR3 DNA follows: TGCGCCAGCAGCGAGGTCCTGAACACTGAAGCTTTCTTT.

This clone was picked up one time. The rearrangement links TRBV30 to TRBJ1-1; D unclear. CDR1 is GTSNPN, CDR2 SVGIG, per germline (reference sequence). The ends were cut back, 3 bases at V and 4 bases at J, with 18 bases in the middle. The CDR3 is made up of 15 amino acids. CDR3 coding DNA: TGTGCCTGGAGAGTAGCCGCGGGGATCGGCACTGAAGCTTTCTTT. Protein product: CAWRVAAGIGTEAFF.

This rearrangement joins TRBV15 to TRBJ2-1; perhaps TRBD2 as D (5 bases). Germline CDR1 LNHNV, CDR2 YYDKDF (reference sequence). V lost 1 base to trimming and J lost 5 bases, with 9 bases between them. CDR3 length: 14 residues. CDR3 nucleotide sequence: TGTGCCACCAGCAGAGCTGGACTGAACAATGAGCAGTTCTTC. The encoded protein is CATSRAGLNNEQFF. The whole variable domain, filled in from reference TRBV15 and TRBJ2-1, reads DAMVIQNPRYQVTQFGKPVTLSCSQTLNHNVMYWYQQKSSQAPKLLFHYYDKDFNNEADTPDNFQSRRPNTSFCFLDIRSPGLGDTAMYLCATSRAGLNNEQFFGPGTRLTVL.